A single sample gave rise to the 16 T cell receptor beta chains below, sequenced in a study of OX40 agonist ivuxolimab in advanced cancers. The protocol was immunoSEQ multiplex PCR, while the TCRdb copy is restricted to in-frame clones and leaves out a portion. The repertoire holds 70,000 or so clones, just over 90% seen once, with 0.25% to 0.35% in the top ten. Sequenced material: CD4+ or CD8+ T cells sorted from blood, taken in a trial of the OX40 agonist ivuxolimab. Every receptor here comes from an adult with an advanced solid tumor such as melanoma, head and neck, liver or kidney cancer.

V is TRBV28 and J is TRBJ2-1, with 9 bases matching TRBD2. Trimming cost V 5 bases and J 4 bases; bases outside gene matches: 6. The germline V gene encodes CDR1 MDHEN and CDR2 SYDVKM. The CDR3 has 15 residues. CDR3 loop: CASSQLAGKYNEQFF. CDR3 in DNA: TGTGCCAGCAGTCAGCTAGCGGGGAAATACAATGAGCAGTTCTTC. The full variable domain, completed using reference TRBV28 and TRBJ2-1, is DVKVTQSSRYLVKRTGEKVFLECVQDMDHENMFWYRQDPGLGLRLIYFSYDVKMKEKGDIPEGYSVSREKKERFSLILESASTNQTSMYLCASSQLAGKYNEQFFGPGTRLTVL.

The rearrangement uses TRBV7-9 and TRBJ1-1; possible D gene TRBD1, 6 bases. Trimming removed 5 bases from V and 4 bases from J, with 17 bases in between. Per germline, CDR1 SEHNR and CDR2 FQNEAQ (reference sequence). This CDR3 is 15 amino acids long. The CDR3 protein is CASSPGGQGSTEAFF. CDR3 in DNA: TGTGCCAGCAGCCCGGGGGGTCAGGGGTCCACTGAAGCTTTCTTT.

This chain uses TRBV5-1 with TRBJ1-3; possible D gene TRBD1, 5 bases. CDR1 is SGHRS and CDR2 is YFSETQ in the germline V gene. This CDR3 has 15 residues. V was pared by 3 bases and J by 0 bases, with 10 bases between. The CDR3: CASSSRGPSGNTIYF. The CDR3 DNA reads TGCGCCAGCAGCTCGAGGGGACCCTCTGGAAACACCATATATTTT.

V usage is TRBV7-3 and J usage is TRBJ2-2; a weak D match, TRBD2 (5 bases). The V and J ends lost 1 base and 7 bases respectively, with 7 bases between them. The CDR3 has 13 residues. Per germline, CDR1 SGHTA and CDR2 FQGTGA. CDR3 coding DNA: TGTGCCAGCAGCTTAAAACGGGGCGGGGAGCTGTTTTTT. It codes for CASSLKRGGELFF.

This chain joins TRBV27 and TRBJ2-7; 8 nucleotides agree with TRBD2. The CDR3 length is 15 residues. Losses at the gene ends were 7 bases for V and 1 base for J; bases not matched to a gene: 9. Germline CDR1 reads MNHEY; CDR2 reads SMNVEV (reference sequence). Here the CDR3 DNA reads TGTGCCAGCAAACCCAGCGGGAGCTTTTCCTACGAGCAGTACTTC. Protein: CASKPSGSFSYEQYF.

The chain links TRBV11-2 to TRBJ1-6, with TRBD1 matching 7 bases. The CDR3 consists of 15 residues. Losses at the gene ends were 1 base for V and 7 bases for J; bases not matched to a gene: 4. Germline assignment: CDR1 SGHAT and CDR2 FQNNGV. The CDR3 is CASSLVGDSNSPLHF. In nucleotides, the CDR3 is TGTGCCAGCAGCTTAGTGGGGGACAGCAATTCACCCCTCCACTTT.

For the CDR3, the DNA is TGCAGCGTCCGGTTGCGGAGCGACACCGGGGAGCTGTTTTTT. Residues: CSVRLRSDTGELFF. The rearrangement links TRBV29-1 to TRBJ2-2; D unresolved. Germline V gene lookup returns CDR1 SQVTM and CDR2 ANQGSEA. The CDR3 is made up of 14 amino acids. Trimming removed 6 bases from V and 3 bases from J, with 14 bases in between.

The chain recombines TRBV19 with TRBJ1-1; 9 positions agree with TRBD1. CDR3 length: 13 residues. The J segment lost 5 bases and the V segment lost 6 bases, leaving 4 bases of the junction unmatched. Per germline, CDR1 LNHDA and CDR2 SQIVND (reference sequence). The CDR3 reads CASRGQGTTEAFF. The CDR3 DNA is TGTGCCAGTAGGGGACAGGGTACGACTGAAGCTTTCTTT.

V and J are TRBV5-4 and TRBJ1-2, with TRBD1 identical over 11 bases. The junction had 13 bases not matched to a gene; V was cut back by 4 bases and J by 5 bases. Germline lookup yields CDR1 SGHNT and CDR2 YYREEE (reference sequence). The CDR3 sequence is 17 residues long. DNA of the CDR3: TGTGCCAGCAGCCCTCGGACAGGGGGCCAGAAACTATATGGCTACACCTTC. This encodes CASSPRTGGQKLYGYTF.

In this sample, this clone turned up once. The CDR3 region has the DNA TGTGCCAGCAGGCCAGGGATCGTCAAACCCCAGCATTTT. Protein product: CASRPGIVKPQHF. The chain recombines TRBV6-1 with TRBJ1-5; possible D gene TRBD1, 5 bases. Germline V gives CDR1 MNHNS, CDR2 SASEGT. Trimming stripped 6 bases from V and 10 bases from J, with 16 bases between. The CDR3 has 13 amino acids.

On this clone itself: Its ends do not fully match the called genes, so a read error is possible. Other DNA variants within this sample encode the same CDR3. The J gene is TRBJ2-1, the V gene TRBV20-1, with no clear D. Germline assignment: CDR1 DFQATT and CDR2 SNEGSKA (reference sequence). The CDR3 length is 11 residues. CDR3 amino acids: CSARAPLGQFF. DNA for the CDR3: TGCAGTGCCAGAGCTCCCTTGGGGCAGTTCTTC.

The chain uses TRBV10-3 and TRBJ2-2; D possibly corresponds to TRBD1 (5 bases). The CDR3 contains 13 residues. CDR1 ENHRY and CDR2 SYGVKD come from the germline V gene. Trimming removed 4 bases at V and 5 bases at J, with 8 bases between. CDR3 nucleotide sequence: TGTGCCATCAGTGCGACAGATACCGGGGAGCTGTTTTTT. This encodes CAISATDTGELFF.

V gene TRBV28 combines with J gene TRBJ2-3; D perhaps matches TRBD2 (6 bases). The CDR3 is 12 amino acids. V lost 5 bases and J lost 5, with 8 bases in between. Germline-derived CDR1 and CDR2 are MDHEN and SYDVKM. The CDR3 here is CASSVTRDTQYF. The CDR3, as DNA: TGTGCCAGCAGTGTGACTAGAGATACGCAGTATTTT.

The J gene is TRBJ2-2, the V gene TRBV19; 10 bases fit TRBD1. With 5 bases clipped from V and 4 bases from J, the junction kept 4 bases outside the gene matches. Germline V gene data show CDR1 as LNHDA and CDR2 as SQIVND (reference sequence). The CDR3 is 15 amino acids. CDR3 sequence (DNA): TGTGCCAGTAGTCCGGGACAGGGGCCCACCGGGGAGCTGTTTTTT. Protein product: CASSPGQGPTGELFF.

The rearrangement joins TRBV2 to TRBJ2-7, with D unclear. Germline lookup yields CDR1 SNHLY and CDR2 FYNNEI. The V and J ends lost 1 base and 2 bases respectively, with 6 bases between them. CDR3 size: 13 residues. CDR3 nucleotides: TGTGCCAGCAGTGAAGTTATGGCCTACGAGCAGTACTTC. Amino acid sequence: CASSEVMAYEQYF. Variable domain in full (rest from reference TRBV2 and TRBJ2-7): EPEVTQTPSHQVTQMGQEVILRCVPISNHLYFYWYRQILGQKVEFLVSFYNNEISEKSEIFDDQFSVERPDGSNFTLKIRSTKLEDSAMYFCASSEVMAYEQYFGPGTRLTVT.

Comments on this clone: One end of the junction varies from germline; a read error may be responsible. This chain uses TRBV6-1 with TRBJ1-2; D not resolved. Germline V lookup: CDR1 MNHNS, CDR2 SASEGT. The CDR3 sequence is 10 residues long. DNA for the CDR3: TGTGCCAGCACGAACTTTGGCTACACCTTC. This sequence encodes CASTNFGYTF.